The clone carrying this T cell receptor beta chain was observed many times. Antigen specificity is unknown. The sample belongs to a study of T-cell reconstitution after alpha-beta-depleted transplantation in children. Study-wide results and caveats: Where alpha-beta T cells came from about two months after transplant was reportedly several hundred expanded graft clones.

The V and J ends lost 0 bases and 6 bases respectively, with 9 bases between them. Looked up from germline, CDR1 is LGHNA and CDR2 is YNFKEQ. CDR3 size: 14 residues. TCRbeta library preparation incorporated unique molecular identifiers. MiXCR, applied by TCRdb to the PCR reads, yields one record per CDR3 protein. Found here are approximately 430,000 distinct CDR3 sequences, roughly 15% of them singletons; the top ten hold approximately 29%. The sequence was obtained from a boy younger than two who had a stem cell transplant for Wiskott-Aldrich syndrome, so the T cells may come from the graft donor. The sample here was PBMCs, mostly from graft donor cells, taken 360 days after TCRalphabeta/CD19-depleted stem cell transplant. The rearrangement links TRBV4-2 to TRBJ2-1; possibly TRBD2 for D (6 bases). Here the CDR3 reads CASSQEGLSNEQFF. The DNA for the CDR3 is TGTGCCAGCAGCCAAGAGGGACTTTCCAATGAGCAGTTCTTC.